The clone carrying this T cell receptor (beta chain) was observed a handful of times. This may be a read error, as it is one base from a much larger clone. Since the CDR3 does not end with the conserved phenylalanine or tryptophan, this likely comes from a read error. These data originate in a study of regulatory T cells in long-lasting Graves disease. Library construction for TCR beta used iRepertoire HTBI primers and Arm-PCR of CDR3 regions. TCRdb redid the calling of the multiplex PCR reads with MiXCR, one entry per CDR3 protein. This table has roughly 380,000 distinct CDR3 sequences, 15% appearing once. The V end lost 5 bases, the J end lost 4 bases, and 14 bases lay between the germline ends. Germline V gene sequence: CDR1 MNHEY, CDR2 SVGEGT. CDR3 length equals 14 residues. As to time point: newly diagnosed GD, antithyroid drugs for less than 3 months. From PBMCs, RNA was extracted and then used to make the TCR library. Investigators report Graves' disease was diagnosed under American Thyroid Association guidelines.

Here the sequenced sample was peripheral blood mononuclear cells (PBMCs), taken at new diagnosis, from a patient treated with antithyroid drugs. The V call is TRBV6-2 or TRBV6-3, the J call TRBJ1-1; no reliable D call. The TCR was taken from a female donor with Graves disease. For the CDR3, the DNA is TGTGCCAGCAGTGAAGAAGAGCGTAGCACTGAAGCTTTCCTT. As protein: CASSEEERSTEAFL.